This T cell receptor (beta chain) is from a study of blood T cell dynamics during melanoma immunotherapy. Background on the study: Metastatic melanoma patients received first-line pembrolizumab or nivolumab plus ipilimumab.

For sorted CD8+ subsets, all extracted DNA was loaded. The repertoire was sequenced with immunoSEQ multiplex PCR; TCRdb's copy has only in-frame clones and lacks some. The sample holds 300 or so clones, around 69% seen once. Specified time point: week 3, after first cycle of checkpoint inhibitor. General study results and limits: Cell-free DNA CDR3 sequences most resembled the immune-effector CD8+ subset, which was also most clonal.

The CDR3 spans 13 residues. The germline gives CDR1 SGHKS, CDR2 YYEKEE (reference sequence). V lost 4 bases and J lost 3, with 7 bases in between. This clone was found once. Its target is unknown. Sample: central memory CD8+ T cells from blood, taken from a patient treated with checkpoint blockade. The chain carries TRBV5-5 and TRBJ1-4; D gene ambiguous. The source of this sequence is a human donor with melanoma. This CDR3 reads CASSPGSNEKLFF. CDR3 in DNA: TGTGCCAGCAGCCCGGGATCTAATGAAAAACTGTTTTTT. Full variable domain (missing parts from reference TRBV5-5 and TRBJ1-4): DAGVTQSPTHLIKTRGQQVTLRCSPISGHKSVSWYQQVLGQGPQFIFQYYEKEERGRGNFPDRFSARQFPNYSSELNVNALLLGDSALYLCASSPGSNEKLFFGSGTQLSVL.